This is a list of T cell receptor beta chains from one sample in a study of T cells after somatic rescue of genetic block. Assay used: immunoSEQ multiplex PCR; TCRdb lists only in-frame clones, some missing. The table includes approximately 71,000 clones, around 90% detected once. Sequencing was done on a sample of peripheral blood mononuclear cells (PBMCs). These receptor sequences come from a man in his forties or fifties. CDR3s include the opening cysteine and the closing phenylalanine or tryptophan. D genes are given only for firm matches. Clone size is given for some rows only: seen once, a few or many times, or a class if the clone is expanded.

J	size	V	D	DNA	CDR3
TRBJ2-2	-	TRBV9	-	TGTGCCAGCAGCTCGACTGGGGGCCGAGGCACCGGGGAGCTGTTTTTT	CASSSTGGRGTGELFF
TRBJ2-1	-	TRBV18	TRBD1	TGTGCCAGCTCATCCGCGGACAGGGACGGGCGGAATGAGCAGTTCTTC	CASSSADRDGRNEQFF
TRBJ2-2	-	TRBV19	TRBD2	TGTGCCAGTAGGCTAACTAGCGGGAGGGGGAGCGCCGGGGAGCTGTTTTTT	CASRLTSGRGSAGELFF
TRBJ1-5	-	TRBV19	-	TGTGCCAGTAGTATGGTCCAGGGCCAGCCCCAGCATTTT	CASSMVQGQPQHF
TRBJ1-5	-	TRBV7-9	-	TGTGCCAGCAGCTTGACGGATAGCAATCAGCCCCAGCATTTT	CASSLTDSNQPQHF
TRBJ2-7	-	TRBV10-3	-	TGTGCCATCAGTGACCGGGGGTACGAGCAGTACTTC	CAISDRGYEQYF
TRBJ1-5	-	TRBV4-1	-	TGCGCCAGCAGCCAATCGTTACAGGGTGGGAATCAGCCCCAGCATTTT	CASSQSLQGGNQPQHF
TRBJ1-1	few	TRBV5-1	-	TGCGCCAGCAGCTCAATGGGACTCGGGAACACTGAAGCTTTCTTT	CASSSMGLGNTEAFF
TRBJ1-2	-	TRBV7-9	TRBD1	TGTGCCAGCAGCCGAAAGACAGGGTCTATACTCTATGGCTACACCTTC	CASSRKTGSILYGYTF
TRBJ2-3	-	TRBV4-1	-	TGCGCCAGCAGCCAAGTTTGGTTAGACCGCACAGATACGCAGTATTTT	CASSQVWLDRTDTQYF
TRBJ2-1	-	TRBV5-1	-	TGCGCCAGCAGCCCCGGCCGGCGTGACAGCGCCACGAATGAGCAGTTCTTC	CASSPGRRDSATNEQFF
TRBJ1-4	-	TRBV19	-	TGTGCCAGTAGTATAGCAGGGACAAAAGGAGAAAAACTGTTTTTT	CASSIAGTKGEKLFF
TRBJ1-2	few	TRBV7-9	TRBD1	TGTGCCACCTGGGGACAGGCCCCTGGCTACACCTTC	CATWGQAPGYTF
TRBJ1-2	once	TRBV11-2	-	TGTGCCAGCAGCCATACAGGTTTCTATGGCTACACCTTC	CASSHTGFYGYTF
TRBJ2-5	-	TRBV7-9	-	TGTGCCAGCAGCCTGTCGGAGACCCAGTACTTC	CASSLSETQYF
TRBJ2-3	-	TRBV4-1	TRBD1	TGCGCCAGCAGCCAAGAGCCGCAGGGGGCTAGCACAGATACGCAGTATTTT	CASSQEPQGASTDTQYF
TRBJ2-1	-	TRBV5-1	-	TGCGCCAGCAGCTGGGGAGGCCATGAGCAGTTCTTC	CASSWGGHEQFF
TRBJ1-5	-	TRBV4-2	-	TGTGCCAGCAGCCAAGATGGCAATCAGCCCCAGCATTTT	CASSQDGNQPQHF
TRBJ2-7	-	TRBV6-5	TRBD1	TGTGCCAGCAGTTACCGAGCGCAGGGGGCGGACGAGCAGTACTTC	CASSYRAQGADEQYF
TRBJ2-3	-	TRBV5-6	TRBD1	TGTGCCAGCAGCTTGGCGATGGACAGGGGAGATACGCAGTATTTT	CASSLAMDRGDTQYF
TRBJ2-7	-	TRBV27	-	TGTGCCAGCAGTCCCTGGGACACCTACGAGCAGTACTTC	CASSPWDTYEQYF
TRBJ2-7	once	TRBV18	-	TGTGCCAGCTCACAGGGGACCCACGGCGACGAGCAGTACTTC	CASSQGTHGDEQYF
TRBJ2-1	-	TRBV4-2	-	TGTGCCAGCAGCCAAGACCCGGGCCAAGGCGCCTACAATGAGCAGTTCTTC	CASSQDPGQGAYNEQFF
TRBJ2-5	-	TRBV28	TRBD2	TGTGCCAGCAGACCTAGCGGGCGGCGGGAGACCCAGTACTTC	CASRPSGRRETQYF
TRBJ2-7	once	TRBV6-5	TRBD1	TGTGCCAGCAGTGGGGACAGGGGTCCGACTTACGAGCAGTACTTC	CASSGDRGPTYEQYF
TRBJ2-3	-	TRBV7-9	-	TGTGCCAGCAGCGCGCCGCCAGATACGCAGTATTTT	CASSAPPDTQYF
TRBJ2-5	once	TRBV14	TRBD2	TGTGCCAGCAGCCAAGTAAGCGGGAGAGGAGAGACCCAGTACTTC	CASSQVSGRGETQYF
TRBJ2-2	-	TRBV18	TRBD2	TGTGCCAGCTCACCAGGAGTAGCGGGGTACACCGGGGAGCTGTTTTTT	CASSPGVAGYTGELFF
TRBJ1-3	medium-sized	TRBV30	-	TGTGCCTGGAGTGTTTTTGCAGGGGTTGGAAACACCATATATTTT	CAWSVFAGVGNTIYF
TRBJ1-6	-	TRBV5-5	TRBD1	TGTGCCAGCAGCCCGCCGGGACAGCATTCACCCCTCCACTTT	CASSPPGQHSPLHF
TRBJ2-3	-	TRBV30	-	TGTGCCTGGAGTGTCAATGGGGATACGCAGTATTTT	CAWSVNGDTQYF
TRBJ2-7	-	TRBV18	TRBD2	TGTGCCAGCTCACCACCGAGGACCGAAGCGGGAGGTTACCCCTACGAGCAGTACTTC	CASSPPRTEAGGYPYEQYF
TRBJ2-2	-	TRBV7-6	TRBD2	TGTGCCAGCAGCTTGAACCCCGGGACTAGCGGAACGAACACCGGGGAGCTGTTTTTT	CASSLNPGTSGTNTGELFF
TRBJ1-1	-	TRBV19	-	TGTGCCAGTAGGGATACGGACACTGAAGCTTTCTTT	CASRDTDTEAFF
TRBJ2-1	-	TRBV19	-	TGTGCCAGTAGTCCCCCGGGCAGTCTTAATGAGCAGTTCTTC	CASSPPGSLNEQFF
TRBJ2-7	-	TRBV5-8	-	TGTGCCAGCAGCCTGTACTACGAGCAGTACTTC	CASSLYYEQYF
TRBJ2-1	-	TRBV5-4	-	TGTGCCAGCAGCGTAGACAGGGAGGACGAGCAGTTCTTC	CASSVDREDEQFF
TRBJ2-7	-	TRBV2	TRBD2	TGTGCCAGCAGTGAAGGGCTAGCGGGAGTAAGGTCCTACGAGCAGTACTTC	CASSEGLAGVRSYEQYF
TRBJ2-7	-	TRBV9	-	TGTGCCAGCAGCGGGGACGCATACGAGCAGTACTTC	CASSGDAYEQYF
TRBJ2-7	-	TRBV11-2	-	TGTGCCAGCAGCTTAGATCTTGGCAGTCTCGAGCAGTACTTC	CASSLDLGSLEQYF
TRBJ1-4	-	TRBV5-1	-	TGCGCCAGCAGCCGAGACTTATCCGCAACTAATGAAAAACTGTTTTTT	CASSRDLSATNEKLFF
TRBJ2-7	-	TRBV30	-	TGTGCCTGGAGTGCCTGGTCTTCTACGAGGGAGCAGTACTTC	CAWSAWSSTREQYF
TRBJ2-7	-	TRBV5-1	TRBD1	TGCGCCAGCAGCTCAACCGGGACAGGGGACGGGCAGTACTTC	CASSSTGTGDGQYF
TRBJ2-3	-	TRBV7-9	TRBD1	TGTGCCAGCAGCTCCGACAGGGTAGGCACAGATACGCAGTATTTT	CASSSDRVGTDTQYF
TRBJ2-2	-	TRBV5-1	TRBD1	TGCGCCAGCAGCTTGGGGACAGGGAGTACCGGGGAGCTGTTTTTT	CASSLGTGSTGELFF
TRBJ1-5	-	TRBV19	TRBD1	TGTGCCAGCAGAAAGACAGGGAGAAATTTTCAGCCCCAGCATTTT	CASRKTGRNFQPQHF
TRBJ1-6	few	TRBV6-5	TRBD1	TGTGCCAGCAGTTCGAGGACAGGGGGAAATAATTCACCCCTCCACTTT	CASSSRTGGNNSPLHF
TRBJ1-1	-	TRBV19	TRBD1	TGTGCCAGTAGCAACCCGGGACAGGCGAACACTGAAGCTTTCTTT	CASSNPGQANTEAFF
TRBJ2-5	-	TRBV18	TRBD2	TGTGCCAGCTCACCGAGGCGGGGGATAAGACAAGAGACCCAGTACTTC	CASSPRRGIRQETQYF
TRBJ2-7	-	TRBV5-1	TRBD2	TGCGCCAGCAGCCCCCGGAATAGCGGGGGCCTCTCCTACGAGCAGTACTTC	CASSPRNSGGLSYEQYF
TRBJ1-6	-	TRBV4-2	-	TGTGCCAGCAGCCAAGATGTTGAGACAGTAAAATCACCCCTCCACTTT	CASSQDVETVKSPLHF
TRBJ2-7	-	TRBV10-1	TRBD2	TGCGCCAGCAGCCCTCAAGCGGGAAACTCCTACGAGCAGTACTTC	CASSPQAGNSYEQYF
TRBJ1-4	-	TRBV28	-	TGTGCCAGCAGTTCATCCGACTCCCCAACTAATGAAAAACTGTTTTTT	CASSSSDSPTNEKLFF
TRBJ2-3	-	TRBV4-2	TRBD2	TGTGCCAGCAGCCGCCGGGGATCGGACTGGGAGGGAGATACGCAGTATTTT	CASSRRGSDWEGDTQYF
TRBJ1-3	once	TRBV18	TRBD1	TGTGCCAGCTCACCGGGACAGCGCGCGAGCTCTGGAAACACCATATATTTT	CASSPGQRASSGNTIYF
TRBJ2-1	-	TRBV5-1	TRBD1	TGCGCCAGCAGTCGACAGGGGGACGAGCAGTTCTTC	CASSRQGDEQFF
TRBJ1-1	-	TRBV7-9	TRBD1	TGTGCCAGCAGCCCTGGACAGGGGAGAACTGAAGCTTTCTTT	CASSPGQGRTEAFF
TRBJ1-2	-	TRBV5-1	-	TGCGCCAGCAGCTTGGTGGCAGGGGAAAAAACCTACACCTTC	CASSLVAGEKTYTF
TRBJ1-5	few	TRBV19	-	TGTGCCAGCGCCGGAGGGGCCTATGGCAATCAGCCCCAGCATTTT	CASAGGAYGNQPQHF